The entry below describes one T cell receptor (beta chain). Its target is unknown. This entry belongs to a study of cytomegalovirus exposure and HLA in healthy donors. Notes on the study in general: Cytomegalovirus-associated TCR beta chains were listed, numbering more than 150. Owing to their indistinguishability, certain V segments, notably TRBV6-2 and TRBV6-3, were excluded.

Researchers ran the PCR with 60 Vbeta and 13 Jbeta primers. The protocol was immunoSEQ multiplex PCR, while the TCRdb copy is restricted to in-frame clones and leaves out a portion. The sample has 210,000 or so clones; 76% are singletons. V was clipped by 8 bases and J by 4 bases; unmatched bases: 15. This CDR3 comprises 17 residues. Germline loops: CDR1 LNHDA, CDR2 SQIVND (reference sequence). Input material: PBMCs. This chain links TRBV19 with TRBJ2-5; 11 positions agree with TRBD2. The TCR was taken from a man between 18 and 29 years old in good health and CMV-seronegative. CDR3 bases: TGTGCCAGTGCGTCGTTATATACTAGCGGGGGCCGAGAGACCCAGTACTTC. This translates into CASASLYTSGGRETQYF.